This TCR beta chain was profiled in a study of blood T cell repertoires in COVID-19. Study-wide background: T cells, B-cell-depleted T cells, or PBMCs provided the cDNA or gDNA that served as material.

Profiled with immunoSEQ multiplex PCR; TCRdb holds only in-frame clones, not every one. The top ten clones hold around 9.7% of a sample with roughly 70,000 clones, roughly 77% of them seen once. This CDR3 is 13 amino acids long. Trimming left V 1 base short and J 9 bases short, with 10 bases between. In germline, CDR1 is LGHNA, CDR2 YSLEER. The sample comprised peripheral blood. The TCR was taken from a human donor in a cohort sampled during active COVID-19. This sequence joins TRBV4-3 and TRBJ2-1; D ambiguous. This chain's CDR3 is CASSQATRGEQFF. The CDR3 coding sequence is TGCGCCAGCAGCCAAGCGACCCGCGGTGAGCAGTTCTTC.